What follows are 2 T cell receptor beta chains derived from one specimen sequenced in a study of cytomegalovirus exposure and HLA in healthy donors. PCR primers comprised 60 Vbeta and 13 Jbeta primers. Sequenced by immunoSEQ multiplex PCR; TCRdb stores in-frame clones only, minus some. Among some 110,000 clones listed, about four fifths were seen once. Specimen: PBMCs. All receptors come from a young man in good health and CMV-seronegative.

This clone was counted once. The chain joins TRBV9 to TRBJ1-1; a weak D match, TRBD1 (5 bases). Germline V gene lookup returns CDR1 SGDLS and CDR2 YYNGEE. This CDR3 has 14 residues. Trimming removed 2 bases from V and 1 base from J, with 9 bases in between. The CDR3 nucleotides are TGTGCCAGCAGCGTCGGTGGGGCGAACACTGAAGCTTTCTTT. Translation gives CASSVGGANTEAFF.

V is TRBV18 and J is TRBJ1-1, with D unresolved. The CDR3 totals 15 residues. Per the germline V gene, CDR1 is KGHSH and CDR2 is LQKENI. V gave up 8 bases and J gave up 1 base, with 17 bases separating them. The CDR3 region is CASPQDGKPNTEAFF. CDR3 in DNA: TGTGCCAGCCCGCAGGACGGGAAGCCGAACACTGAAGCTTTCTTT.